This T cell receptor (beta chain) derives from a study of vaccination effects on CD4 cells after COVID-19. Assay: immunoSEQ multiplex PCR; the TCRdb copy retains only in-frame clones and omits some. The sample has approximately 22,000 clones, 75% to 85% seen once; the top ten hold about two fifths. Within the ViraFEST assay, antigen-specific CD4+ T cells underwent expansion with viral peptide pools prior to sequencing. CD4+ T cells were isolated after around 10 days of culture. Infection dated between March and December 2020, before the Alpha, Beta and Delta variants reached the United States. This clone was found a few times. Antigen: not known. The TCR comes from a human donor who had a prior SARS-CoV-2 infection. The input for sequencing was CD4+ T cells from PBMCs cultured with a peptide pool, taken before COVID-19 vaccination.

As DNA, the CDR3 is TGTGCCAGCAGTGAACTAGGGGGCGGGTTGGGAAACACCATATATTTT. It yields the protein CASSELGGGLGNTIYF. This chain connects TRBV25-1 to TRBJ1-3; 7 nucleotides align to TRBD1. Trimming cost V 2 bases and J 4 bases; bases outside gene matches: 8. CDR3 length equals 16 residues. CDR1 is MGHDK, CDR2 SYGVNS, per germline.